One and the same sample provided the 27 T cell receptor beta chains below, sequenced in a study of blood T cell repertoires in COVID-19. Some clones are missing from TCRdb's copy, which holds only in-frame ones; the method was immunoSEQ multiplex PCR. The sample records about 240,000 clones, 82% being singletons. Source material: peripheral blood. These receptors all stem from a woman in her sixties or seventies with active or convalescent COVID-19.

The rearrangement links TRBV29-1 to TRBJ1-1; the match to TRBD1 covers 9 bases. V lost 7 bases, J lost 4 bases, and 4 bases stayed unmatched. This CDR3 is built from 12 residues. Germline CDR1 and CDR2: SQVTM and ANQGSEA. CDR3 protein: CSAATGGTEAFF. CDR3 nucleotides: TGCAGCGCCGCGACAGGGGGCACTGAAGCTTTCTTT.

The gene calls are TRBV5-1 and TRBJ2-1; 9 bases align to TRBD2. The germline CDR1 and CDR2 sequences are SGHRS and YFSETQ. Trimming removed 6 bases from V and 9 bases from J; junction bases left unmatched: 10. This CDR3 has 14 residues. CDR3 in amino acids: CASNSVAGVVEQFF. For the CDR3, the DNA is TGCGCCAGCAATTCGGTAGCGGGGGTCGTTGAGCAGTTCTTC.

This sequence joins TRBV13 and TRBJ2-7; 8 bases agree with TRBD1. Unmatched junction bases numbered 6, after V lost 4 bases and J lost 1 base. This CDR3 comprises 15 residues. From germline, CDR1 is PRHDT and CDR2 FYEKMQ (reference sequence). The CDR3, as DNA: TGTGCCAGCAGCTCGACAGGGGTAGGGTCCTACGAGCAGTACTTC. Amino acid sequence: CASSSTGVGSYEQYF.

V is TRBV29-1 and J is TRBJ2-7; the match to TRBD1 covers 8 bases. There are 14 residues in the CDR3. V lost 4 bases and J lost 0; bases outside the gene matches: 5. The germline gives CDR1 SQVTM, CDR2 ANQGSEA. For the CDR3, the DNA is TGCAGCGTTGCCCTGACAGGGGACTCCTACGAGCAGTACTTC. This codes for CSVALTGDSYEQYF.

V and J are TRBV2 and TRBJ1-2; TRBD1 might be the D (6 bases). This CDR3 comprises 14 residues. V lost 6 bases and J 7 bases, leaving 18 bases between the germline ends. Germline V CDR1 and CDR2: SNHLY, FYNNEI. CDR3 amino acids: CASRPEGKDSGYTF. The CDR3 nucleotides are TGTGCCAGCAGGCCCGAGGGGAAGGACAGTGGCTACACCTTC.

The chain is built from TRBV28 and TRBJ2-7, with D possibly being TRBD2 (5 bases). Trimming stripped 6 bases from V and 9 bases from J, with 21 bases between. CDR1 and CDR2 (germline): MDHEN, SYDVKM. The CDR3 is 14 amino acids. The CDR3 DNA reads as TGTGCCAGCAGCCCCGCCGGACTCGACGTAAGGCAGTACTTC. Amino acid sequence: CASSPAGLDVRQYF.

The rearrangement links TRBV6-2 or TRBV6-3 to TRBJ2-3; TRBD2 matches at 12 bases. The CDR3 is 17 amino acids. V gave up 2 bases and J gave up 4 bases; unmatched junction bases: 7. Germline loops: CDR1 MNHEY, CDR2 SVGEGT. In DNA, the CDR3 is TGTGCCAGCAGTTACCCCGGACTAGCGGGGTCGGCAGATACGCAGTATTTT. Amino acids: CASSYPGLAGSADTQYF.

This clone was found a few times. The V and J genes are TRBV7-7 and TRBJ2-1, with 12 bases fitting TRBD1. Germline V gene sequence: CDR1 SSHAT, CDR2 FNYEAQ (reference sequence). After removal of 5 bases from V and 3 bases from J, the junction contained 5 bases not matched to a gene. The CDR3 extends over 16 amino acids. CDR3 sequence reads: CASSPGTGGHYNEQFF. CDR3 nucleotides: TGTGCCAGCAGCCCGGGGACAGGGGGCCACTACAATGAGCAGTTCTTC.

This chain links TRBV5-1 with TRBJ2-7; D perhaps matches TRBD1 (7 bases). V lost 4 bases to trimming and J lost 4 bases, with 21 bases between them. CDR3 length: 16 residues. Per germline, CDR1 SGHRS and CDR2 YFSETQ. The CDR3 sequence is CASSPEGGGGRYEQYF. CDR3 DNA: TGCGCCAGCAGCCCGGAGGGAGGAGGGGGCAGGTACGAGCAGTACTTC.

This chain's CDR3 is CAIKGQGAQPQHF. CDR3 DNA sequence: TGTGCCATCAAAGGACAGGGGGCCCAGCCCCAGCATTTT. This chain joins TRBV10-3 and TRBJ1-5; 11 nucleotides match TRBD1. Per germline, CDR1 ENHRY and CDR2 SYGVKD. CDR3 length: 13 amino acids. J was trimmed by 7 bases and V by 7 bases; bases with no gene match: 3.

V is TRBV6-5 and J is TRBJ2-5; 10 nucleotides agree with TRBD1. V trimming: 5 bases; J trimming: 7 bases; junction bases outside the gene matches: 10. The CDR3 contains 15 residues. Germline V gene data show CDR1 as MNHEY and CDR2 as SVGAGI. The CDR3 DNA reads as TGTGCCAGCAGTCCCGGGACAGGGGAGGGGTGGACCCAGTACTTC. It translates to CASSPGTGEGWTQYF.

The chain is built from TRBV30 and TRBJ2-6; the D gene is possibly TRBD1 (5 bases). V lost 2 bases, J lost 0 bases, and 8 bases lay in between. The germline gives CDR1 GTSNPN, CDR2 SVGIG (reference sequence). The CDR3 has 15 amino acids. CDR3 loop: CAWSRGGSGANVLTF. DNA for the CDR3: TGTGCCTGGAGTAGGGGCGGCTCTGGGGCCAACGTCCTGACTTTC.

This clone was observed a single time. This sequence joins TRBV21-1 and TRBJ1-5; no check of the table's D call, TRBD1, against the DNA was made. TRBV21-1 is marked as a pseudogene. The CDR3 has 14 amino acids. CDR3 nucleotide sequence: TGTGCCATCCATGAGGACAGGTGTTATCAGCCCCAGCATTTT. Translation gives CAIHEDRCYQPQHF.

This clone was counted once. The chain combines TRBV19 with TRBJ2-5, with TRBD1 matching 7 bases. With V trimmed by 5 bases and J by 5 bases, 2 bases remained unmatched. The CDR3 loop spans 12 amino acids. Germline V CDR1 and CDR2: LNHDA, SQIVND (reference sequence). CDR3 protein: CASSDRVETQYF. Here the CDR3 DNA reads TGTGCCAGTAGTGACAGGGTGGAGACCCAGTACTTC.

V usage is TRBV2 and J usage is TRBJ1-1; D gene uncertain. This CDR3 spans 13 amino acids. Looked up from germline, CDR1 is SNHLY and CDR2 is FYNNEI. Deletions cut 5 bases from V and 1 base from J, with 8 bases between. CDR3 DNA sequence: TGTGCCAGCAGTTTCGACAAGAACACTGAAGCTTTCTTT. This codes for CASSFDKNTEAFF.

This CDR3 is CASTLNSGGRNEQFF. The CDR3 DNA reads as TGTGCCAGCACCCTGAATAGCGGGGGGAGGAATGAGCAGTTCTTC. This rearrangement joins TRBV5-4 to TRBJ2-1; 10 bases match TRBD2. The germline CDR1 and CDR2 sequences are SGHNT and YYREEE (reference sequence). The CDR3 extends over 15 amino acids. The V gene end was trimmed by 6 bases and the J gene end by 7 bases; junction bases not matched to a gene: 10.

This chain connects TRBV10-1 to TRBJ2-5; tentative D call: TRBD1 (7 bases). CDR1 and CDR2 from the germline V gene are WNHNN and SYGVQD (reference sequence). V lost 6 bases to trimming and J lost 1 base, with 18 bases between them. The CDR3 is 16 amino acids. CDR3 DNA sequence: TGCGCCAGCAGCCCAACTCAGGGGGGAGGCCAAGAGACCCAGTACTTC. Its translation is CASSPTQGGGQETQYF.

The J gene is TRBJ2-5, the V gene TRBV7-2, with TRBD2 matching over 13 bases. With 5 bases clipped from V and 0 bases from J, the junction kept 3 bases outside the gene matches. Germline-derived CDR1 and CDR2 are SGHTA and FQGNSA. This CDR3 comprises 16 residues. CDR3 bases: TGTGCCAGCAGCCCTGGGACTAGCGGGAACCAAGAGACCCAGTACTTC. This codes for CASSPGTSGNQETQYF.

This chain joins TRBV14 and TRBJ1-3; the D is unclear. V lost 4 bases to trimming and J lost 3 bases, with 4 bases between them. There are 12 residues in the CDR3. The germline V gene encodes CDR1 SGHDN and CDR2 FVKESK. In nucleotides, the CDR3 is TGTGCCAGCAGCCGCGTTGGAAACACCATATATTTT. Protein product: CASSRVGNTIYF.

This chain uses TRBV30 with TRBJ2-5, with D tentatively TRBD2 (5 bases). This CDR3 comprises 16 residues. With 0 bases removed from V and 2 bases from J, the gap between germline ends came to 16 bases. CDR1 is GTSNPN and CDR2 is SVGIG in the germline V gene (reference sequence). The CDR3 region has the DNA TGTGCCTGGAGTGTACTAGGGTCGGCAGCACAAGAGACCCAGTACTTC. Translation gives CAWSVLGSAAQETQYF.

The chain is built from TRBV6-5 and TRBJ2-5, with 8 positions matching TRBD1. V lost 2 bases to trimming and J lost 5 bases; unmatched junction nucleotides: 7. The germline gives CDR1 MNHEY, CDR2 SVGAGI. This CDR3 has 15 amino acids. The CDR3 reads CASSYRAGGSETQYF. The DNA for the CDR3 is TGTGCCAGCAGTTACCGTGCAGGGGGCTCCGAGACCCAGTACTTC.

The chain joins TRBV2 to TRBJ2-2; 11 bases map to TRBD2. Trimming cost V 8 bases and J 2 bases; bases outside gene matches: 4. This CDR3 has 15 amino acids. From germline, CDR1 is SNHLY and CDR2 FYNNEI. As DNA, the CDR3 is TGTGCCAGCGGGGGACTAGCGGACAACACCGGGGAGCTGTTTTTT. This sequence encodes CASGGLADNTGELFF. Filled out from reference TRBV2 and TRBJ2-2, the complete variable domain reads EPEVTQTPSHQVTQMGQEVILRCVPISNHLYFYWYRQILGQKVEFLVSFYNNEISEKSEIFDDQFSVERPDGSNFTLKIRSTKLEDSAMYFCASGGLADNTGELFFGEGSRLTVL.

The chain recombines TRBV13 with TRBJ1-3; the D gene is possibly TRBD1 (6 bases). V was cut by 5 bases and J by 4 bases, with 6 bases left in between. CDR1 PRHDT and CDR2 FYEKMQ come from the germline V gene (reference sequence). The CDR3 totals 12 residues. The CDR3 reads CASSQGGNTIYF. The CDR3 nucleotides read TGTGCCAGCAGCCAGGGGGGAAACACCATATATTTT.

In this sample, this clone turned up once. This chain connects TRBV23-1 to TRBJ2-1; 7 bases fit TRBD1. TRBV23-1 is placed among ORFs of uncertain function. V gave up 2 bases and J gave up 5 bases; unmatched junction bases: 3. The CDR3 has 14 amino acids. DNA for the CDR3: TGCGCCAGCAGTCAACGACAGGGCAACAATGAGCAGTTCTTC. As protein: CASSQRQGNNEQFF.

This rearrangement joins TRBV18 to TRBJ2-7, with a weak D call TRBD2 (5 bases). Germline V CDR1 and CDR2: KGHSH, LQKENI. V lost 3 bases and J 2 bases, leaving 11 bases between the germline ends. The CDR3 covers 14 residues. The CDR3 loop is CASSPWTSPYEQYF. The DNA for the CDR3 is TGTGCCAGCTCACCTTGGACTTCTCCCTACGAGCAGTACTTC.

V gene TRBV19 combines with J gene TRBJ2-3; the match to TRBD1 covers 7 bases. Trimming at V came to 6 bases and at J to 5 bases, leaving 8 bases not matched to a gene. Germline V gives CDR1 LNHDA, CDR2 SQIVND (reference sequence). The CDR3 sequence is 14 residues long. The CDR3 DNA is TGTGCCAGTAGGATACAGGGGAGTGAAGATACGCAGTATTTT. It encodes CASRIQGSEDTQYF.

The V call is TRBV5-1, the J call TRBJ2-2; TRBD2 might be the D (5 bases). The germline gives CDR1 SGHRS, CDR2 YFSETQ. The V and J ends lost 0 bases and 0 bases respectively, with 9 bases between them. CDR3 length equals 16 residues. The CDR3 coding sequence is TGCGCCAGCAGCTTGGCATCGCGGGCGAACACCGGGGAGCTGTTTTTT. As protein: CASSLASRANTGELFF.